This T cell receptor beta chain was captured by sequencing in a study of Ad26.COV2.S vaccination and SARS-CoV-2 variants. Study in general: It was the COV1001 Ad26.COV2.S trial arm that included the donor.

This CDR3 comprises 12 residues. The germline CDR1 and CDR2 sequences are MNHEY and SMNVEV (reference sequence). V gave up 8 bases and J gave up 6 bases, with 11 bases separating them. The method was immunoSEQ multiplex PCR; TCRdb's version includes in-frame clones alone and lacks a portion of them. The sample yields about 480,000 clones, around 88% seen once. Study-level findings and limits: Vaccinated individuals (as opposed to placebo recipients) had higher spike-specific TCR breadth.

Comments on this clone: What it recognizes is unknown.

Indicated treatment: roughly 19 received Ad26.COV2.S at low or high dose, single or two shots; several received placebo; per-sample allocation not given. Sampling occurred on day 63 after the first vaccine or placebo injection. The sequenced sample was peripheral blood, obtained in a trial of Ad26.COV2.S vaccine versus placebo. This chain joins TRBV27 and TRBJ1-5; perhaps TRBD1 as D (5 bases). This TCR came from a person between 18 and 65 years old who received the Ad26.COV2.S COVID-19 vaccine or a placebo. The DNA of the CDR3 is TGTGCCAGCCAGGGCGTGGGTCAGCCCCAGCATTTT. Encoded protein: CASQGVGQPQHF.